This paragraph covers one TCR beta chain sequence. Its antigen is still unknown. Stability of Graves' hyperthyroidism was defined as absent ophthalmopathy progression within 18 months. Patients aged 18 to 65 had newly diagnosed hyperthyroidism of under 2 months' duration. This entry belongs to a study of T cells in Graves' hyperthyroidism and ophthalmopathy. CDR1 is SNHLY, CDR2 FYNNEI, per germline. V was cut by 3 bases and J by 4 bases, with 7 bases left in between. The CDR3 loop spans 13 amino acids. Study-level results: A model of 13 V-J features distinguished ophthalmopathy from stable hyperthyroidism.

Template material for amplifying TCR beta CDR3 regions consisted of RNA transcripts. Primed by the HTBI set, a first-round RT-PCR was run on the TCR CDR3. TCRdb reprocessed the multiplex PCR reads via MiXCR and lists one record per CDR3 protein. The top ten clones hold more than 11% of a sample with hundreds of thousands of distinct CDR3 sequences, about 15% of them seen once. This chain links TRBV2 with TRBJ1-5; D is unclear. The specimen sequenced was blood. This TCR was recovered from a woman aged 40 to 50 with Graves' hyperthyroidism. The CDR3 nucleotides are TGTGCCAGCAGTGATATGCTTAATCAGCCCCAGCATTTT. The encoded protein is CASSDMLNQPQHF.